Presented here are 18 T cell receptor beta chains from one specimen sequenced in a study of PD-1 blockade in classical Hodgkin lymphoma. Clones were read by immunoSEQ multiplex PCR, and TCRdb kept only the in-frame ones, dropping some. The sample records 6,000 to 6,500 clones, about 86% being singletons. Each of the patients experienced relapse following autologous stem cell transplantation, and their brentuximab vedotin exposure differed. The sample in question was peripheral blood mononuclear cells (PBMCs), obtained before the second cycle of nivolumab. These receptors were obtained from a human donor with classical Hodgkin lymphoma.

The CDR3 spells CASSPTGWSEQYF. The DNA for the CDR3 is TGTGCCAGCAGTCCCACAGGATGGAGCGAGCAGTACTTC. This chain connects TRBV2 to TRBJ2-7, with D possibly matching TRBD1 (5 bases). Germline V lookup: CDR1 SNHLY, CDR2 FYNNEI. V gave up 5 bases and J gave up 6 bases, with 14 bases separating them. The CDR3 is 13 residues long.

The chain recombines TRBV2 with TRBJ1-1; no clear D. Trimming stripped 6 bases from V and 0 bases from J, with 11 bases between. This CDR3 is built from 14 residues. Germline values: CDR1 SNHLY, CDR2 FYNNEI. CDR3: CASRGRFVNTEAFF. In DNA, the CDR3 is TGTGCCAGCAGAGGACGATTTGTGAACACTGAAGCTTTCTTT.

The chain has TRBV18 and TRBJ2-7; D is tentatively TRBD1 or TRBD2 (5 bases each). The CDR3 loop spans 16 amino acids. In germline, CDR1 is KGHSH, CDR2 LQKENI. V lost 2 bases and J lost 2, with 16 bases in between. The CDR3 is CASSPNSGRGTYEQYV. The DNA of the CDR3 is TGTGCCAGCTCACCAAATTCGGGAAGGGGAACCTACGAGCAGTACGTC.

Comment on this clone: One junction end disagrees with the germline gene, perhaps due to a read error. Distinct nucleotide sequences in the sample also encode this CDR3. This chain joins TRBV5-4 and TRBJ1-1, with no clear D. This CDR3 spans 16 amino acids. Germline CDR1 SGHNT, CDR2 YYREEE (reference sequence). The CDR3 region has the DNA TGCGCCAGCAGCTTGGTTGGAGGGTTGTTCGCCACTGAAGCTTTCTTT. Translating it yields CASSLVGGLFATEAFF. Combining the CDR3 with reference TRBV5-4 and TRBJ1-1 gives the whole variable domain ETGVTQSPTHLIKTRGQQVTLRCSSQSGHNTVSWYQQALGQGPQFIFQYYREEENGRGNFPPRFSGLQFPNYSSELNVNALELDDSALYLCASSLVGGLFATEAFFGQGTRLTVV.

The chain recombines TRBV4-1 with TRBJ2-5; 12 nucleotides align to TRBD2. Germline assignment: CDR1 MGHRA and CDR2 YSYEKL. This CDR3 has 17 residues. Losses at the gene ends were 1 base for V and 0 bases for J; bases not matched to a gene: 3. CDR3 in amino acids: CASSQVLAGGYQETQYF. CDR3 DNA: TGCGCCAGCAGCCAAGTTCTAGCGGGGGGGTACCAAGAGACCCAGTACTTC.

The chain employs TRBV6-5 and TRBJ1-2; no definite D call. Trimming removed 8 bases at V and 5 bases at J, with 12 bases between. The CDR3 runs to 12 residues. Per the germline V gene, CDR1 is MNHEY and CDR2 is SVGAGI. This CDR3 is CASWTPYYGYTF. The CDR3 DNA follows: TGTGCCAGCTGGACCCCGTATTATGGCTACACCTTC.

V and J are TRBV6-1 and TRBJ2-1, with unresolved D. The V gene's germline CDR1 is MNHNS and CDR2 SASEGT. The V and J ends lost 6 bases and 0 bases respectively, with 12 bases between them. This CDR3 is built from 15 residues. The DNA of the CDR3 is TGTGCCAGCAGCCCCGACCCGAGCTCCTACAATGAGCAGTTCTTC. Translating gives CASSPDPSSYNEQFF.

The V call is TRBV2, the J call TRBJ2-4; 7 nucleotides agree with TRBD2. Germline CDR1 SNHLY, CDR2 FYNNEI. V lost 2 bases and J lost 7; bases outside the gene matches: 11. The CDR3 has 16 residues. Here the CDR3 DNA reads TGTGCCAGCAGTGAAATGTGGGGGGGTGAGGTTAACATTCAGTACTTC. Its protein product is CASSEMWGGEVNIQYF.

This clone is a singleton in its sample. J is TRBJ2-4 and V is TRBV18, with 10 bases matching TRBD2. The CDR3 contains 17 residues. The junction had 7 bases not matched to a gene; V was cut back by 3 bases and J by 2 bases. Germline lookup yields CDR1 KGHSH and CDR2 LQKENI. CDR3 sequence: CASSPLAGDVTKNIQYF. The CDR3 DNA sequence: TGTGCCAGCTCACCTCTAGCGGGAGACGTCACCAAAAACATTCAGTACTTC.

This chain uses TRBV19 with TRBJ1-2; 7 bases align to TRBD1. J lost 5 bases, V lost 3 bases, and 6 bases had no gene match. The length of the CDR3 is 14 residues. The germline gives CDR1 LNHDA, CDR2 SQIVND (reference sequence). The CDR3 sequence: CASSINGQVYGYTF. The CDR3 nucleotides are TGTGCCAGTAGTATTAACGGACAGGTTTATGGCTACACCTTC.

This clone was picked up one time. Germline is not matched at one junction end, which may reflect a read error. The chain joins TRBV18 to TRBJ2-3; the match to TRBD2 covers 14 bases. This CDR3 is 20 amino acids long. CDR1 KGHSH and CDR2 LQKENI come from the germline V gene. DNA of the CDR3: TGTGCCAGCCCACCACCGGGACTAGCGGGGGTCTTAGAAGCACCAGATACGCAGTATTTT. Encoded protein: CASPPPGLAGVLEAPDTQYF.

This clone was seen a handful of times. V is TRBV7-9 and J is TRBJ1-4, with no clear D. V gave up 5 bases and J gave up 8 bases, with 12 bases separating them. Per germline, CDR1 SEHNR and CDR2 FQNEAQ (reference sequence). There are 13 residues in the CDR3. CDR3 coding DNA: TGTGCCAGCAGCAACCGGGGTGGCGAAAAACTGTTTTTT. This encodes CASSNRGGEKLFF.

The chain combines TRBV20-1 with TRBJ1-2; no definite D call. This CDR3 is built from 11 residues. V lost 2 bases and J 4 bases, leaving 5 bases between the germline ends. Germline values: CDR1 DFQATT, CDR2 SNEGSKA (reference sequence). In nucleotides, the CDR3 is TGCAGTGCTAGAAGCATCTATGGCTACACCTTC. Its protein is CSARSIYGYTF.

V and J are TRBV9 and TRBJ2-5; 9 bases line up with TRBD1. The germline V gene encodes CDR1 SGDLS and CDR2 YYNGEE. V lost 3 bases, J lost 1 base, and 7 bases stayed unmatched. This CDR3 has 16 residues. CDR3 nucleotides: TGTGCCAGCAGCGCCCGGGACAGGGCTATCCAAGAGACCCAGTACTTC. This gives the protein CASSARDRAIQETQYF.

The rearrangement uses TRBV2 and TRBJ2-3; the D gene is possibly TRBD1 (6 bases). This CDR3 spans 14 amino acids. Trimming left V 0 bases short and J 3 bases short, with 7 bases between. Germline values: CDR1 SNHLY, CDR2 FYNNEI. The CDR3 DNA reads TGTGCCAGCAGTGAAGCGCAGGGGACAGATACGCAGTATTTT. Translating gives CASSEAQGTDTQYF.

The CDR3 reads CASRPRGTGEEKLFF. As DNA, the CDR3 is TGTGCCAGTAGGCCCCGAGGGACAGGGGAAGAAAAACTGTTTTTT. V and J are TRBV19 and TRBJ1-4, with 10 bases matching TRBD1. With V trimmed by 6 bases and J by 8 bases, 9 bases remained unmatched. Germline V CDR1 and CDR2: LNHDA, SQIVND (reference sequence). The CDR3 has 15 amino acids.

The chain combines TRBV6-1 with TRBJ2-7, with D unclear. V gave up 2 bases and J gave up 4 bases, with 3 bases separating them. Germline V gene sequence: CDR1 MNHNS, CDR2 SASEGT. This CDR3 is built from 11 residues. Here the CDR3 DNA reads TGTGCCAGCAGTGAATATTACGAGCAGTACGTC. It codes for CASSEYYEQYV.

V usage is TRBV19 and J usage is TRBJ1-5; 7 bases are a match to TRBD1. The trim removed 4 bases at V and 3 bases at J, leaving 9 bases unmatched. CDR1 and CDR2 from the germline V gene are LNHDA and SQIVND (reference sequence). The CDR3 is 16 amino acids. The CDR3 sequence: CASSSPRDSYNQPQHF. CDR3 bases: TGTGCCAGTAGTAGCCCCCGGGACAGCTACAATCAGCCCCAGCATTTT.